This T cell receptor (beta chain) was sequenced during a study of Ad26.COV2.S vaccination and SARS-CoV-2 variants. Overall study: Donor participated within the Ad26.COV2.S arm of the COV1001 trial. Study-level points and caveats: An underestimation of total T cell responses may have resulted from the TCR breadth and depth analyses. Recipients of vaccine and of placebo showed similar breadth of their non-spike TCR repertoires.

Treatment of the sample: over 15 received Ad26.COV2.S at low or high dose, single or two shots; roughly 5 received placebo; per-sample allocation not given. On day 63 after the first injection, vaccine and placebo recipients gave samples. An Ad26 vector expressing Wuhan-strain SARS-CoV-2 spike constituted the vaccine. Per the germline V gene, CDR1 is MNHEY and CDR2 is SVGEGT. The CDR3 sequence is 18 residues long. Unmatched junction bases numbered 14, after V lost 2 bases and J lost 1 base. The table came from immunoSEQ multiplex PCR; TCRdb's copy has only in-frame clones and leaves some out. This sample has about 460,000 clones; roughly nine tenths occur once, and the top ten carry 1.7%. As to this clone: Antigen unknown.

This chain connects TRBV6-2 or TRBV6-3 to TRBJ2-7; 7 bases are shared with TRBD1. The specimen comprised peripheral blood, sampled in a trial of Ad26.COV2.S vaccine versus placebo. The sequence derives from a person between 18 and 59 years old who received the Ad26.COV2.S COVID-19 vaccine or a placebo. Here the CDR3 DNA reads TGTGCCAGCAGTTACCGGTTACAGGGGCAGACTAATTCCTACGAGCAGTACTTC. Protein: CASSYRLQGQTNSYEQYF.